This T cell receptor (beta chain) came from a study of human T cells and chemical hapten exposure. About the study: The sensitizer, 2% DPC, was used on around 2 cm by around 2 cm of upper inner arm skin. Study-wide results and limits: Expanded TCRs produced significantly more large CDR3 similarity clusters than controls did. A positive correlation with patch test score was found for PT1 expanded TCR counts.

This clonotype was detected a few times. The antigen is undetermined. Specified time point: patch test 1, 2 weeks after DPC sensitization. Treatment given: therapeutic diphenylcyclopropenone sensitization with weekly scalp DPC. In TCRdb, the RACE reads were re-called with MiXCR into one record per CDR3 protein. The sample contains around 190,000 distinct CDR3 sequences, approximately 20% of which appear only once. CDR1 and CDR2 (germline): DFQATT, SNEGSKA (reference sequence). The CDR3 extends over 15 amino acids. V was cut by 0 bases and J by 5 bases, with 15 bases left in between. This chain links TRBV20-1 with TRBJ2-3, with TRBD1 as a possible D gene (6 bases). The receptor's source is a woman in her forties or fifties with alopecia areata. Some clones in this sample may be carry-over from other donors' samples. The sample in question was whole blood, obtained in connection with sensitization to the hapten diphenylcyclopropenone (DPC). The CDR3 region is CSARDPAETGDTQYF. The CDR3 bases are TGCAGTGCTAGAGATCCCGCCGAGACAGGAGATACGCAGTATTTT.